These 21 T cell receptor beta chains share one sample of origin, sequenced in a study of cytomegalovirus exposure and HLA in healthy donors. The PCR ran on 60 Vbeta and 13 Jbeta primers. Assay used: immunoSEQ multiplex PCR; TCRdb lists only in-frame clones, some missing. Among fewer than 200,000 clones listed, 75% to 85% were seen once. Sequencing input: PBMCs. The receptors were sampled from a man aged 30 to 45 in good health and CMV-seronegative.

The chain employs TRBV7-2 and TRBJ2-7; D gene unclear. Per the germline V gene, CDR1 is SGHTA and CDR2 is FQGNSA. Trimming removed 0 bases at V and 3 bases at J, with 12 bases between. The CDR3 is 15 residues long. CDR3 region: CASSLAAQEIYEQYF. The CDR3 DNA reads TGTGCCAGCAGCTTAGCGGCTCAGGAAATCTACGAGCAGTACTTC.

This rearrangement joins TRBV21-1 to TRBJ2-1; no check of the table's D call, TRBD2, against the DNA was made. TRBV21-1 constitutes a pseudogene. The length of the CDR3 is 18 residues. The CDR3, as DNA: TGTGCCAGCAGCAAAGTCGTTTTGGGGGGTTTACCCTACAATGAGCAGTTCTTC. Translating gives CASSKVVLGGLPYNEQFF.

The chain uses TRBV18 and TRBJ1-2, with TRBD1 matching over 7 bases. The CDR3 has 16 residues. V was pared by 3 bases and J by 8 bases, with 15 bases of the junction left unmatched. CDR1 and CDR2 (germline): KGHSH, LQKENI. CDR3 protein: CASSPGLDRVKSGYTF. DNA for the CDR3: TGTGCCAGCTCACCCGGGCTTGACAGGGTAAAAAGCGGCTACACCTTC. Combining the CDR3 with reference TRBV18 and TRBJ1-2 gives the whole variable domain NAGVMQNPRHLVRRRGQEARLRCSPMKGHSHVYWYRQLPEEGLKFMVYLQKENIIDESGMPKERFSAEFPKEGPSILRIQQVVRGDSAAYFCASSPGLDRVKSGYTFGSGTRLTVV.

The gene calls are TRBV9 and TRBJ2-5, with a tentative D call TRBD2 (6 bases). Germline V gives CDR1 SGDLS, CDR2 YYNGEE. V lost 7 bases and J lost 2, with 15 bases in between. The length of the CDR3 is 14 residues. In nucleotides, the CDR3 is TGTGCCAGCGCTCGACTCGGGGGTCAAGAGACCCAGTACTTC. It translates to CASARLGGQETQYF.

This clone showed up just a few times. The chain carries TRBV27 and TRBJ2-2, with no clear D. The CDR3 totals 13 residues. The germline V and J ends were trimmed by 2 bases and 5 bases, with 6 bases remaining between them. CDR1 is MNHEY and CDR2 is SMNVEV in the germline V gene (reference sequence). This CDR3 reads CASSLKRTGELFF. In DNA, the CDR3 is TGTGCCAGCAGTTTAAAGCGAACCGGGGAGCTGTTTTTT.

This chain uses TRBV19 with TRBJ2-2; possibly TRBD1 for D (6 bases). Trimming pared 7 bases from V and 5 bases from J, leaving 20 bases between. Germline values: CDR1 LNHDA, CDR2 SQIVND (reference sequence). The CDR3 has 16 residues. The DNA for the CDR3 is TGTGCCAGTACCCCCTGGGGGCCCCTAGGGACCGGGGAGCTGTTTTTT. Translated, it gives CASTPWGPLGTGELFF.

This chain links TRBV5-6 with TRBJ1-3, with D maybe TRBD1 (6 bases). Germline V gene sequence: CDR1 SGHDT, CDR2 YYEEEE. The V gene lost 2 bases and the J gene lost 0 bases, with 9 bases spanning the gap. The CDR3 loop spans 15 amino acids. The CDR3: CASSLQGRSGNTIYF. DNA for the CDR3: TGTGCCAGCAGCTTACAGGGCCGCTCTGGAAACACCATATATTTT.

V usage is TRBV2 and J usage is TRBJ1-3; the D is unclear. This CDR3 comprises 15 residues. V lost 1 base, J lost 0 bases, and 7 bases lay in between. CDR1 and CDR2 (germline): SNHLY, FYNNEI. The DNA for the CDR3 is TGTGCCAGCAGTGAAGACAGTATCTCTGGAAACACCATATATTTT. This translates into CASSEDSISGNTIYF.

CDR3 sequence reads: CASSDSPTSGSTHEQFF. The CDR3 nucleotides are TGTGCCAGCAGCGACTCACCGACTAGCGGGAGTACCCATGAGCAGTTCTTC. This chain connects TRBV9 to TRBJ2-1; 12 nucleotides agree with TRBD2. Germline V gene data show CDR1 as SGDLS and CDR2 as YYNGEE. V was clipped by 3 bases and J by 8 bases; unmatched bases: 12. The CDR3 is 17 amino acids.

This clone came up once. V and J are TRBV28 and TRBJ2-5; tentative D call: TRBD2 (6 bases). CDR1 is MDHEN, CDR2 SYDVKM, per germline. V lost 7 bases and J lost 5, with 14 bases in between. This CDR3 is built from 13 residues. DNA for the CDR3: TGTGCCAGCACCCTGGGGGGTGGGGAGACCCAGTACTTC. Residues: CASTLGGGETQYF.

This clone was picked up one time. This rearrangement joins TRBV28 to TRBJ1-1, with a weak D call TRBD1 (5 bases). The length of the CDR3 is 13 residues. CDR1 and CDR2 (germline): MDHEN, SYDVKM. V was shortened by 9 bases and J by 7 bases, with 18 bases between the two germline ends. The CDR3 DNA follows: TGTGCCAGGTCCCTTGATGGGGCTCTTGAAGCTTTCTTT. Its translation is CARSLDGALEAFF.

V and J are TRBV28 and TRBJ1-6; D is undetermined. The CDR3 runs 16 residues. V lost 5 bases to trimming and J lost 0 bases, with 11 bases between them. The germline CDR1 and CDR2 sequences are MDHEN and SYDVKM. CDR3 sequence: CASSPRVSSYNSPLHF. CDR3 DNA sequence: TGTGCCAGCAGTCCGAGGGTGAGCTCCTATAATTCACCCCTCCACTTT.

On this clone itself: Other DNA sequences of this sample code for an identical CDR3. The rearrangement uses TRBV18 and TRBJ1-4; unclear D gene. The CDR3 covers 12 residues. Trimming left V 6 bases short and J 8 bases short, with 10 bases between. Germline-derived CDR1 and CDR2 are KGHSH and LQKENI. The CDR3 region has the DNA TGTGCCAGCTCCCGACTCGGCGAAAAACTGTTTTTT. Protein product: CASSRLGEKLFF.

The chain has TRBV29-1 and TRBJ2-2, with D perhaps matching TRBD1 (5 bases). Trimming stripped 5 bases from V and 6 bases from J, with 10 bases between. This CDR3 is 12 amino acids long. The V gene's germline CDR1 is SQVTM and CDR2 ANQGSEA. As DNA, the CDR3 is TGCAGCGTTCGCATCAGGGCCGGGGAGCTGTTTTTT. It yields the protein CSVRIRAGELFF.

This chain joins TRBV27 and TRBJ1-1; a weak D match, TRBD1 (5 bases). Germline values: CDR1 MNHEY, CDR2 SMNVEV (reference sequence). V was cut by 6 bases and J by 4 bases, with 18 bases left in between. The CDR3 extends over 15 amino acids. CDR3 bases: TGTGCCAGCAGCCTGGGGGGTTTGGATGGCACTGAAGCTTTCTTT. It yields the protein CASSLGGLDGTEAFF.

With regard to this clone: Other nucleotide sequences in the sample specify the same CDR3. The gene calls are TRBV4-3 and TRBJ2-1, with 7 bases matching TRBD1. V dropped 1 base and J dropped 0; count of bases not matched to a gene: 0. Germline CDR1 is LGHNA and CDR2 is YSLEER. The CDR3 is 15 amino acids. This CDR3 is CASSQGQGSYNEQFF. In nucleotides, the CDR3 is TGCGCCAGCAGCCAAGGACAGGGCTCCTACAATGAGCAGTTCTTC.

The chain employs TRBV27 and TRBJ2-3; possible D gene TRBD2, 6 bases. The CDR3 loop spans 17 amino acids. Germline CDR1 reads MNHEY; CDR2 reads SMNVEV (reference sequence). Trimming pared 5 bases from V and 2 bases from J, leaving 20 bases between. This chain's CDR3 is CASSVGLMTRSTDTQYF. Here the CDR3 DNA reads TGTGCCAGCAGTGTCGGGCTGATGACTAGGTCCACAGATACGCAGTATTTT.

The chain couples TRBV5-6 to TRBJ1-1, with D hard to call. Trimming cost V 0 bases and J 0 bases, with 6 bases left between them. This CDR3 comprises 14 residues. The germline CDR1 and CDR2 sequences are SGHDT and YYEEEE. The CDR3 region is CASSLGGVNTEAFF. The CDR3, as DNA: TGTGCCAGCAGCTTGGGGGGAGTGAACACTGAAGCTTTCTTT.

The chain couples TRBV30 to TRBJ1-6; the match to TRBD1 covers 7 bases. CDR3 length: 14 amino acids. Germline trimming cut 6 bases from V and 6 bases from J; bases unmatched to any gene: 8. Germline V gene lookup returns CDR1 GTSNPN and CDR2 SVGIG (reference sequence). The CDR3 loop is CACLRQGFNSPLHF. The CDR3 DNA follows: TGTGCCTGCCTAAGACAGGGCTTTAATTCACCCCTCCACTTT.

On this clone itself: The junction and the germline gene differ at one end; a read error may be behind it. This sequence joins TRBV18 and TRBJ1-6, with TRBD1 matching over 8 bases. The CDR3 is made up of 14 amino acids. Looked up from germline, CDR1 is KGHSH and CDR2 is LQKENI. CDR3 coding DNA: TGTGCCCGCTCCCGCGGACAGGGCCATTCACCCCTCCACTTT. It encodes CARSRGQGHSPLHF.

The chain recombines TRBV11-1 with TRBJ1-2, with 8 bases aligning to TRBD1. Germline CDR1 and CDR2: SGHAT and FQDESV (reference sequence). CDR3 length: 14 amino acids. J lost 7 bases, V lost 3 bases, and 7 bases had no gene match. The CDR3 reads CASSFGQGPGGYTF. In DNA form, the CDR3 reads TGTGCCAGCAGCTTCGGACAGGGTCCTGGTGGCTACACCTTC.